Each of the 18 T cell receptor beta chains below was sequenced from the same sample in a study of blood T cell repertoires in COVID-19. Profiled with immunoSEQ multiplex PCR; TCRdb holds only in-frame clones, not every one. The sample has under 200,000 clones, just under 90% seen once. Material for sequencing was peripheral blood. These receptors all come from a man between 18 and 29 years old with active or convalescent COVID-19.

This clone was recorded only once. V gene TRBV5-6 combines with J gene TRBJ2-2; D is possibly TRBD1 (5 bases). The V end lost 4 bases, the J end lost 0 bases, and 10 bases lay between the germline ends. CDR3 length equals 15 residues. Germline V gene sequence: CDR1 SGHDT, CDR2 YYEEEE. The CDR3 nucleotides are TGTGCCAGCAGCGGATCCAGGGCGAACACCGGGGAGCTGTTTTTT. Encoded protein: CASSGSRANTGELFF.

The rearrangement uses TRBV7-9 and TRBJ2-1, with 9 bases lining up with TRBD2. V shed 6 bases and J 1 base; nucleotides not matched to a gene: 13. Germline V lookup: CDR1 SEHNR, CDR2 FQNEAQ (reference sequence). CDR3 length: 18 amino acids. The chain's CDR3 is CASRNPLGSGRSYNEQFF. DNA for the CDR3: TGTGCCAGCAGAAACCCGTTGGGTAGCGGGAGATCCTACAATGAGCAGTTCTTC.

This clone was seen only once. This chain joins TRBV5-1 and TRBJ1-1; TRBD1 aligns across 11 bases. CDR1 is SGHRS, CDR2 YFSETQ, per germline. This CDR3 contains 16 residues. Trimming removed 4 bases from V and 5 bases from J; junction bases left unmatched: 10. The CDR3 sequence: CASSLGQGALWTEAFF. Written as DNA, the CDR3 is TGCGCCAGCAGCCTAGGACAGGGGGCGCTTTGGACTGAAGCTTTCTTT.

V and J are TRBV7-5 and TRBJ2-5; TRBD2 was called by the table and not checked on the DNA. TRBV7-5 is annotated as a pseudogene. The CDR3 is made up of 16 amino acids. The CDR3 reads CARSLEASGPQETQYF. As DNA, the CDR3 is TGTGCCAGAAGCTTAGAGGCTAGCGGGCCCCAAGAGACCCAGTACTTC.

The sample holds a few counts of this clone. V and J are TRBV18 and TRBJ1-1; a weak D match, TRBD1 (6 bases). V was clipped by 2 bases and J by 8 bases, with 9 bases between them. The germline gives CDR1 KGHSH, CDR2 LQKENI. The CDR3 covers 12 residues. CDR3 in amino acids: CASSPTGREAFF. The CDR3 DNA sequence: TGTGCCAGCTCACCAACAGGGCGAGAAGCTTTCTTT. The full variable domain, rest sourced from reference TRBV18 and TRBJ1-1, is NAGVMQNPRHLVRRRGQEARLRCSPMKGHSHVYWYRQLPEEGLKFMVYLQKENIIDESGMPKERFSAEFPKEGPSILRIQQVVRGDSAAYFCASSPTGREAFFGQGTRLTVV.

The chain recombines TRBV2 with TRBJ1-5, with 7 positions matching TRBD1. V dropped 6 bases and J dropped 6; count of bases not matched to a gene: 5. CDR3 length: 13 amino acids. Germline CDR1 is SNHLY and CDR2 is FYNNEI. The CDR3 DNA follows: TGTGCCAGCAGGGACAACAGGGGTCAGCCCCAGCATTTT. Translation: CASRDNRGQPQHF.

This rearrangement joins TRBV28 to TRBJ1-5, with TRBD1 identical over 7 bases. Trimming at V came to 4 bases and at J to 5 bases, leaving 5 bases not matched to a gene. The V gene's germline CDR1 is MDHEN and CDR2 SYDVKM. The CDR3 spans 14 residues. CDR3 region: CASSSTGLYQPQHF. For the CDR3, the DNA is TGTGCCAGCAGTTCGACAGGGTTATATCAGCCCCAGCATTTT.

J is TRBJ2-5 and V is TRBV20-1; 8 bases fit TRBD2. The CDR3 has 15 amino acids. CDR1 and CDR2 from the germline V gene are DFQATT and SNEGSKA (reference sequence). The V segment lost 3 bases and the J segment 2 bases; nucleotides outside the gene matches: 8. Here the CDR3 DNA reads TGCAGTGCTAGTTCCGGGGGGGTTAAACAAGAGACCCAGTACTTC. It is translated as CSASSGGVKQETQYF.

The CDR3 loop reads CASSDEGANTGELFF. Written as DNA, the CDR3 is TGTGCCAGCAGTGACGAGGGGGCGAACACCGGGGAGCTGTTTTTT. The chain employs TRBV25-1 and TRBJ2-2, with a weak D call TRBD1 (6 bases). This CDR3 spans 15 amino acids. With 3 bases removed from V and 0 bases from J, the gap between germline ends came to 8 bases. In germline, CDR1 is MGHDK, CDR2 SYGVNS.

The chain has TRBV2 and TRBJ2-7, with D hard to call. Between the trimmed V and J ends, which lost 1 base and 2 bases, there was a span of 12 bases. CDR1 is SNHLY, CDR2 FYNNEI, per germline. CDR3 length: 15 residues. CDR3 sequence: CASSEGVGPTYEQYF. CDR3 bases: TGTGCCAGCAGTGAAGGGGTGGGCCCTACCTACGAGCAGTACTTC.

The CDR3, as DNA: TGTGCCAGCAGTTATTTTCGGGAAAAACTGTTTTTT. Its translation: CASSYFREKLFF. The chain uses TRBV6-6 and TRBJ1-4, with D unclear. The germline V and J ends were trimmed by 3 bases and 8 bases, with 7 bases remaining between them. CDR3 length: 12 residues. Germline V gene data show CDR1 as MNHNY and CDR2 as SVGAGI (reference sequence).

This clone is a singleton in its sample. This chain uses TRBV5-1 with TRBJ2-1, with TRBD2 matching 8 bases. Trimming took 5 bases from V and 9 from J; bases not matched to a gene: 4. Germline values: CDR1 SGHRS, CDR2 YFSETQ. The CDR3 extends over 12 amino acids. CDR3 bases: TGCGCCAGCAGGTGGCGGGAGGCTGAGCAGTTCTTC. This codes for CASRWREAEQFF. The complete variable domain, with remaining parts taken from reference TRBV5-1 and TRBJ2-1, reads KAGVTQTPRYLIKTRGQQVTLSCSPISGHRSVSWYQQTPGQGLQFLFEYFSETQRNKGNFPGRFSGRQFSNSRSEMNVSTLELGDSALYLCASRWREAEQFFGPGTRLTVL.

This clone has a single count. The genes are TRBV11-2 and TRBJ1-4; 8 bases map to TRBD1. Germline CDR1 and CDR2: SGHAT and FQNNGV. The length of the CDR3 is 16 residues. Trimming cost V 3 bases and J 2 bases; bases outside gene matches: 5. CDR3 nucleotide sequence: TGTGCCAGCAGCTTCAGGGGGCGCGCTACTAATGAAAAACTGTTTTTT. Its translation: CASSFRGRATNEKLFF.

The rearrangement joins TRBV30 to TRBJ1-1, with TRBD1 matching over 10 bases. Germline lookup yields CDR1 GTSNPN and CDR2 SVGIG (reference sequence). The CDR3 sequence is 14 residues long. In nucleotides, the CDR3 is TGTGGGGGGGACAGGGGCGCGATGAACACTGAAGCTTTCTTT. Amino acid sequence: CGGDRGAMNTEAFF. Full variable domain (outside the CDR3, taken from reference TRBV30 and TRBJ1-1): SQTIHQWPATLVQPVGSPLSLECTVEGTSNPNLYWYRQAAGRGLQLLFYSVGIGQISSEVPQNLSASRPQDRQFILSSKKLLLSDSGFYLCGGDRGAMNTEAFFGQGTRLTVV.

This clone was seen only a few times. The V gene is TRBV2, the J gene TRBJ2-3; TRBD2 is a possible D gene (6 bases). Per the germline V gene, CDR1 is SNHLY and CDR2 is FYNNEI. The CDR3 is made up of 14 amino acids. V was cut by 7 bases and J by 1 base, with 12 bases left in between. Here the CDR3 DNA reads TGTGCCAGCAAGTTGTCGGGGGGCACAGATACGCAGTATTTT. Residues: CASKLSGGTDTQYF.

The genes are TRBV5-6 and TRBJ2-7, with D possibly TRBD2 on 5 matching bases. Germline loops: CDR1 SGHDT, CDR2 YYEEEE. Trimming removed 2 bases from V and 5 bases from J, with 14 bases in between. The CDR3 sequence is 14 residues long. CDR3 in DNA: TGTGCCAGCAGCTTCTTCGGGCGGCGGGACGAGCAGTACTTC. Translation gives CASSFFGRRDEQYF.

The chain joins TRBV19 to TRBJ1-1, with a possible D match to TRBD1 (5 bases). Deletions cut 1 base from V and 5 bases from J, with 14 bases between. From germline, CDR1 is LNHDA and CDR2 SQIVND (reference sequence). The CDR3 extends over 15 amino acids. The CDR3 here is CASSIVGAEGTEAFF. The CDR3 coding sequence is TGTGCCAGTAGTATAGTTGGGGCGGAGGGGACTGAAGCTTTCTTT.

The genes are TRBV7-9 and TRBJ1-1, with D unclear. The CDR3 sequence is 15 residues long. V lost 1 base and J 2 bases, leaving 11 bases between the germline ends. Germline CDR1 and CDR2: SEHNR and FQNEAQ (reference sequence). The CDR3 region has the DNA TGTGCCAGCAGCTTAGGGTGGGCCGCAAACACTGAAGCTTTCTTT. Translated, it gives CASSLGWAANTEAFF. Filled out from reference TRBV7-9 and TRBJ1-1, the complete variable domain reads DTGVSQNPRHKITKRGQNVTFRCDPISEHNRLYWYRQTLGQGPEFLTYFQNEAQLEKSRLLSDRFSAERPKGSFSTLEIQRTEQGDSAMYLCASSLGWAANTEAFFGQGTRLTVV.